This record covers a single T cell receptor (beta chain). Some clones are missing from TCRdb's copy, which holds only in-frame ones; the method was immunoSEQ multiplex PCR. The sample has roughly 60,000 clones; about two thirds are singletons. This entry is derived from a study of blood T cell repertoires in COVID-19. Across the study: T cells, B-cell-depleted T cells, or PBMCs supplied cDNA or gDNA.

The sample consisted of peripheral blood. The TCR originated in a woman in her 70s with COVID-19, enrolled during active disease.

The CDR3 DNA reads as TGTGCCAGCAGCTCCCTCGGGGGCGGGGAGCTGTTTTTT. Its protein product is CASSSLGGGELFF. This chain links TRBV6-6 with TRBJ2-2, with D tentatively TRBD2 (6 bases). The CDR3 is made up of 13 amino acids. The germline CDR1 and CDR2 sequences are MNHNY and SVGAGI (reference sequence). V gave up 6 bases and J gave up 7 bases, with 12 bases separating them.